Described below is a single T cell receptor beta chain sequence and its context. No antigen is known for it. Other DNA sequences within the sample encode an identical CDR3. Execution of the assay was at deep level. Some clones are missing from TCRdb's copy, which holds only in-frame ones; the method was immunoSEQ multiplex PCR. There are more than 2 million clones in the sample; roughly 94% occur only once, and around 0.13% lies in the top ten. This record comes from a study of shared clonotypes between healthy human individuals. A CD45RA+ naive subset and a CD45RA-negative memory subset were split from CD4+ cells. Broader study findings: The low donor count limited represented genetic and exposure-history diversity.

The length of the CDR3 is 14 residues. Germline loops: CDR1 LNHDA, CDR2 SQIVND (reference sequence). Trimming took off 3 bases at V and 2 bases at J, with 9 bases between the two ends. The origin of this receptor is a young man in good health. Sequencing was carried out using naive CD4+ T cells sorted from blood. The sample's subset: CD45RA+ positively selected. The chain couples TRBV19 to TRBJ2-3; D uncertain. The CDR3 region is CASSIGPNTDTQYF. The CDR3 DNA reads TGTGCCAGTAGTATCGGACCGAACACAGATACGCAGTATTTT. Full variable domain (outside the CDR3, taken from reference TRBV19 and TRBJ2-3): DGGITQSPKYLFRKEGQNVTLSCEQNLNHDAMYWYRQDPGQGLRLIYYSQIVNDFQKGDIAEGYSVSREKKESFPLTVTSAQKNPTAFYLCASSIGPNTDTQYFGPGTRLTVL.